This T cell receptor beta chain was sequenced for a study of control samples from healthy donors and cancer patients. Germline V gene data show CDR1 as MNHEY and CDR2 as SVGEGT. The CDR3 runs to 15 residues. V lost 3 bases and J lost 6, with 15 bases in between. Here immunoSEQ multiplex PCR was the method, and the copy in TCRdb shows in-frame clones only, minus some. Recorded for this sample: roughly 190,000 clones. This chain links TRBV6-2 or TRBV6-3 with TRBJ1-5; weak D call: TRBD1 (5 bases). The sequenced sample was blood. The receptor comes from a woman aged 30 to 39 in good health. The CDR3 loop is CASSYFGAASQPQHF. CDR3 in DNA: TGTGCCAGCAGTTATTTCGGGGCGGCTTCTCAGCCCCAGCATTTT.